Listed below are T cell receptor beta chains from one sample, sequenced in a study of shared clonotypes between healthy human individuals. The method was immunoSEQ multiplex PCR; TCRdb's version includes in-frame clones alone and lacks a portion of them. The table shows over a million clones, with about 84% occurring only once. The specimen was memory CD4+ T cells from PBMCs. These receptors originate from a man aged 18-30 years in good health. Some clones in this sample may be carry-over from other donors' samples. Each CDR3 is given with its conserved first and last residue. The order of the fields is D gene, V gene, clone size, J gene, CDR3 length, CDR3 DNA, CDR3 protein. The D gene is left open where the match is weak. Rows give clone size only sometimes, using once, few, many, or a class for an expanded clone.

>.|TRBV27|.|TRBJ2-6|15
TGTGCCAGCAGTTTCCTCGCATCTGGGGCCAACGTCCTGACTTTC
CASSFLASGANVLTF
>.|TRBV11-3|few|TRBJ2-2|15
TGTGCCAGCAGCCGAGGCGGGACGAACACCGGGGAGCTGTTTTTT
CASSRGGTNTGELFF
>.|TRBV5-5|.|TRBJ2-4|13
TGTGCCAGCAGCTTACGGGTGGATGGCATTCAGTACTTC
CASSLRVDGIQYF
>TRBD2|TRBV11-2|.|TRBJ2-7|16
TGTGCCAGCCGCGGGATGGCTAGCGGTAGCTCCTACGAGCAGTACTTC
CASRGMASGSSYEQYF
>.|TRBV9|.|TRBJ1-1|14
TGTGCCAGCAGCGTATCGCCTGTCGTCACTGAAGCTTTCTTT
CASSVSPVVTEAFF
>TRBD1|TRBV10-3|.|TRBJ2-2|15
TGTGCCATCAGCAGAGACAGGGCATACACCGGGGAGCTGTTTTTT
CAISRDRAYTGELFF
>.|TRBV29-1|.|TRBJ1-2|14
TGCAGCACCGTGGACGGGTCCGGACGCTATGGCTACACCTTC
CSTVDGSGRYGYTF
>.|TRBV18|.|TRBJ1-2|15
TGTGCCAGCTCACCAACGCCAGGGGCTATGGATGGCTACACCTTC
CASSPTPGAMDGYTF
>.|TRBV10-3|few|TRBJ1-1|15
TGTGCCATCAGGGCCCCCACAGGTGCAGGCACTGAAGCTTTCTTT
CAIRAPTGAGTEAFF
>.|TRBV6-5|.|TRBJ2-2|13
TGTGCCAGCAAACAGGAGTACACCGGGGAGCTGTTTTTT
CASKQEYTGELFF
>.|TRBV29-1|.|TRBJ2-5|12
TGCAGCGTCGGTGCGTTTGGAGAGACCCAGTACTTC
CSVGAFGETQYF
>.|TRBV7-3|.|TRBJ2-3|12
TGTGCCAGCGGATTTTTGGCAGATACGCAGTATTTT
CASGFLADTQYF
>.|TRBV7-8|.|TRBJ2-2|14
TGTGCCAGCAGTCCAGTGCTCCGCACCGGGGAGCTGTTTTTT
CASSPVLRTGELFF
>.|TRBV28|.|TRBJ2-7|13
TGTGCCAGCAGTTTATATGTCCCGGAAGGGCAGTACTTC
CASSLYVPEGQYF
>TRBD1|TRBV6-1|few|TRBJ2-3|12
TGTGCCAGCAGCCGACAGGGGAATACGCAGTATTTT
CASSRQGNTQYF
>.|TRBV5-6|.|TRBJ2-1|12
TGTGCCAGCAGCTTCTCTACCAATGAGCAGTTCTTC
CASSFSTNEQFF
>.|TRBV11-2|.|TRBJ2-1|15
TGTGCCAGCAGCTTAGATGGCCTCCACCACAATGAGCAGTTCTTC
CASSLDGLHHNEQFF
>TRBD2|TRBV5-4|.|TRBJ2-1|15
TGTGCCAGCAGCTCCCCGGGACTAGCGGACAATGAGCAGTTCTTC
CASSSPGLADNEQFF
>TRBD1|TRBV6-6|many|TRBJ2-7|15
TGTGCCAGCGGAGTGGGTGGACAGGGGACCTACGAGCAGTACTTC
CASGVGGQGTYEQYF
>.|TRBV11-3|.|TRBJ2-1|14
TGTGCCAGCAGCCCCGGGACAACCTACAATGAGCAGTTCTTC
CASSPGTTYNEQFF
>.|TRBV11-2|once|TRBJ1-3|15
TGTGCCAGCAGCTCTGGACTCTCCCAGGGAAACACCATATATTTT
CASSSGLSQGNTIYF
>.|TRBV5-1|.|TRBJ2-6|14
TGCGCCAGCAGCCCAGGCTCTGGGGCCAACGTCCTGACTTTC
CASSPGSGANVLTF
>TRBD1|TRBV2|.|TRBJ2-5|15
TGTGCCAGCAGTGGGTTTCGACAGGGGCAAGAGACCCAGTACTTC
CASSGFRQGQETQYF
>TRBD2|TRBV5-4|.|TRBJ2-7|15
TGTGCCAGCAGCTTGCGACTAGCGGGAGGACACGAGCAGTACTTC
CASSLRLAGGHEQYF
>.|TRBV29-1|few|TRBJ1-2|11
TGCAGCGTTGCGGGGGCTAATGGCTACACCTTC
CSVAGANGYTF
>.|TRBV9|.|TRBJ1-1|11
TGTGCCAGTGGCAAGTTAACTGAAGCTTTCTTT
CASGKLTEAFF
>TRBD1|TRBV2|once|TRBJ1-1|15
TGTGCCAGCAGTGAAGAGGGGGCTGTGTACACTGAAGCTTTCTTT
CASSEEGAVYTEAFF
>.|TRBV5-1|.|TRBJ2-7|15
TGCGCCAGCAGCTGGGGGGGACAGGTCCCCTACGAGCAGTACTTC
CASSWGGQVPYEQYF
>TRBD1|TRBV4-1|.|TRBJ1-5|16
TGCGCCAGCAGCCAAGTGGTAGGGGGCGAGGTTGGGCCCCAGCATTTT
CASSQVVGGEVGPQHF
>.|TRBV18|.|TRBJ2-7|13
TGTGCCAGCTCACCCCTCCTGAGGGGCGAGCAGTACTTC
CASSPLLRGEQYF
>.|TRBV9|few|TRBJ2-2|15
TGTGCCAGCAGCGTAGCTACTGGGGCGGTCGGGGAGCTGTTTTTT
CASSVATGAVGELFF
>.|TRBV11-3|.|TRBJ1-5|14
TGTGCCAGCAGCTTCCGGGGAAGCAATCAGCCCCAGCATTTT
CASSFRGSNQPQHF
>.|TRBV7-9|.|TRBJ1-6|12
TGTGCCAGCAGCTTAGAGATTTCACCCCTCCACTTT
CASSLEISPLHF
>.|TRBV11-1|.|TRBJ1-5|13
TGTGCCAGCAGCCTGGACAGCCAATCCCCCGTGGATTTT
CASSLDSQSPVDF
>.|TRBV10-2|.|TRBJ1-1|17
TGCGCCAGCAGTGAGTCGGGATTAGGGGTATGGAACACTGAAGCTTTCTTT
CASSESGLGVWNTEAFF
>TRBD1|TRBV10-3|.|TRBJ2-2|15
TGTGCCATCAGTGACCGGGACAGACACACCGGGGAGCTGTTTTTT
CAISDRDRHTGELFF
>TRBD2|TRBV30|.|TRBJ2-5|11
TGTGCCTGGACCCCGGGGGGGACCCAGTACTTC
CAWTPGGTQYF
>.|TRBV28|.|TRBJ1-1|13
TGTGCCAGCAGTTTAATAGGGGGCACTGAAGCTTTCTTT
CASSLIGGTEAFF
>TRBD1|TRBV6-1|.|TRBJ1-5|14
TGTGCCATCAGTGAACAGGGGGCGAATCAGCCCCAGCATTTT
CAISEQGANQPQHF
>.|TRBV27|.|TRBJ2-1|14
TGTGCCAGCAGGGATGACGGGAGCAGGTATGAGCAGTTCTTC
CASRDDGSRYEQFF